This T cell receptor beta chain was obtained from a study of shared T cell receptors in the human thymus. Assay used: immunoSEQ multiplex PCR; TCRdb lists only in-frame clones, some missing. This sample has about 610,000 clones, with over 75% found just once. The CDR3 is 13 amino acids. CDR1 is MRHNA, CDR2 SNTAGT, per germline. Trimming left V 2 bases short and J 7 bases short, with 9 bases between. These same data were also listed under a study on human thymus T cells. As that report states: Corrective heart surgery yielded resections, and these provided the thymus tissue. Related studies noted strongly shared thymic repertoires across unrelated people.

J is TRBJ1-5 and V is TRBV6-4, with D unresolved. The sample consisted of thymocytes. The TCR was taken from a boy younger than two with a congenital heart defect. The DNA of the CDR3 is TGTGCCAGCAGTGACAGGGAGGGCCAGCCCCAGCATTTT. Translation gives CASSDREGQPQHF.